This TCR beta chain was found in a study of cytomegalovirus exposure and HLA in healthy donors. V was clipped by 5 bases and J by 0 bases; unmatched bases: 6. The CDR3 has 15 amino acids. Germline loops: CDR1 SGHRS, CDR2 YFSETQ. 60 Vbeta and 13 Jbeta primers were used in PCR. Profiled with immunoSEQ multiplex PCR; TCRdb holds only in-frame clones, not every one. The sample has approximately 140,000 clones, 70% to 80% seen once; the top ten hold 6.3%. Points on this clone: Its antigen is as yet unknown.

General study results and limits: Immune exposure information available was restricted to CMV serostatus.

The material sequenced was PBMCs. The V gene is TRBV5-1, the J gene TRBJ2-3; TRBD2 aligns across 7 bases. The receptor was isolated from a man aged 45-60 years in good health and CMV-seropositive. The CDR3 region has the DNA TGCGCCAGCAGGGCTAGCGGAGCGAGCACAGATACGCAGTATTTT. Encoded protein: CASRASGASTDTQYF.